What follows describes a single T cell receptor beta chain. Its antigen remains unidentified. Base quality data are lacking; no much larger clone is found one base away. This sample was included in a study of T cell responses to AZD1222 COVID-19 vaccine (dated by TCRdb to about 2021). For the wider study: TCR sequencing was performed for 230 to 250 trial participants, of whom about 200 were given two doses of AZD1222 and about 25 were given two doses of MenACWY control vaccine. Trial participants were enrolled by age into subgroups of 18-55, 56-69 and 70-plus years, and roughly 150, 30 and 60 TCR-sequenced participants, respectively, were included in these subgroups. Findings and caveats that apply to the study as a whole: Reportedly, close to half of the unique spike-specific TCRs recognized epitopes lying outside the regions that are mutated in the B.1.351 and B.1.1.7 variants. A significant rise in spike-specific TCR breadth and depth was observed after two AZD1222 doses relative to day 0 and relative to MenACWY recipients. Because no day 14 peak-response samples were available, repertoires were characterized only after the peak T cell response. Participants were mostly white British and included more females than males, and it was suggested by the authors that clonal diversity may have been underestimated. The 56-69-year group was small, and its depth increase did not reach significance, likely because of low power. Conclusions about previously exposed vaccinees were limited because only six AZD1222 recipients were SARS-CoV-2 seropositive at baseline. The vaccine-associated CD4 TCRs covered the entire spike protein, and the dominant responses fell in regions 160-218 and 743-854.

The CDR3 regions of human TCRbeta chains were analyzed by immunosequencing. On the authors' methods: Repertoire TCRs were matched against a reference library of SARS-CoV-2-specific TCRs generated with the MIRA antigen-specificity platform. Breadth was defined as the fraction of unique TCRs that were SARS-CoV-2-associated, and depth was defined as the fraction of total T cells that were SARS-CoV-2-associated. Using the MIRA data, each spike-specific TCR was mapped to the spike region that the TCR reacts to and placed in a CD4 or CD8 class. Log10-transformed breadth and depth values were compared by one-way ANOVA with Sidak's multiple comparisons tests. In its TCRdb copy, this immuneACCESS table keeps in-frame sequences only and misses some clones. Where compared with another copy, unresolved V genes explain less than half of these, and the others have no known cause. V and J calls and clone size are those listed in that table; D and trimming were worked out from the DNA. The sample table contains about 140,000 clones; only one count was recorded for around nine tenths of them. The ten largest clones add up to around 1.7% of the sample.

In the paper's terms, the time point label means: about 28 days (+/-7) after the second vaccine dose. AZD1222 recipients whose second dose came at about 4 weeks and those whose second dose came at about 12 weeks were combined into one group, since spike-specific TCR depth and breadth did not differ between the two schedules. Vaccinee samples were obtained from the UK trials COV001 and COV002, which included a single-blind randomized controlled phase 2/3 trial of AZD1222 (ChAdOx1 nCoV-19) in healthy adults. For TCRbeta chain sequencing, PBMC samples from trial participants were taken at day 0 and at day 28 after the second dose. This clonotype originated in an adult who received the AZD1222 COVID-19 vaccine. The material was peripheral blood, obtained 28 days after the second AZD1222 dose.

The CDR3 has the sequence CASSPNGGQGYGYTF. The DNA reads TGCGCCAGCAGCCCGAACGGCGGACAGGGGTATGGCTACACCTTC. Recombination linked TRBV5-1 to TRBJ1-2; 9 junctional bases match TRBD1. Taken from the germline V gene, the CDR1 and CDR2 loops are SGHRS and YFSETQ. The junction shows trimming of 4 bases on V and 5 bases on J, and the gene matches do not reach 9 bases of it. The cysteine opens and the phenylalanine closes a CDR3 of 15 amino acids. The CDR3 DNA has 45 bases and is translated from base 1.